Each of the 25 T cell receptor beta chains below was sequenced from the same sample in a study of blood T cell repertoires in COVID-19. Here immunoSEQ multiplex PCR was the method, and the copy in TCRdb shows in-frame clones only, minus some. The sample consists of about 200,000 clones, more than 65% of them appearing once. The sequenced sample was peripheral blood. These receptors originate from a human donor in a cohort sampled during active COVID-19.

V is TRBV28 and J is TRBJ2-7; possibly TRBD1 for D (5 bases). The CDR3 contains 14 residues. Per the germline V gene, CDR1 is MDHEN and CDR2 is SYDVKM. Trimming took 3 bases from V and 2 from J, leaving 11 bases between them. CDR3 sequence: CASSFTAGTYEQYF. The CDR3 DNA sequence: TGTGCCAGCAGTTTTACGGCAGGGACCTACGAGCAGTACTTC.

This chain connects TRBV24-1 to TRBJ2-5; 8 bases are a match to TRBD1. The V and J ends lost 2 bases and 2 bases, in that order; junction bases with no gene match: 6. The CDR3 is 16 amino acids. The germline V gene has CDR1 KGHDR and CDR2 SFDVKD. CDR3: CATSDSHRGYQETQYF. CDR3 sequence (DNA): TGTGCCACCAGTGATTCCCACAGGGGGTATCAAGAGACCCAGTACTTC.

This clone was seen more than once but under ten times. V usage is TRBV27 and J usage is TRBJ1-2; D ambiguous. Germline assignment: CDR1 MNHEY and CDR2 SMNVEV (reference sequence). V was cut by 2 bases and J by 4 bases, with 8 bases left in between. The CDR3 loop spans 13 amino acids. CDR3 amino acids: CASSLNKIYGYTF. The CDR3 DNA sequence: TGTGCCAGCAGTTTAAACAAGATCTATGGCTACACCTTC.

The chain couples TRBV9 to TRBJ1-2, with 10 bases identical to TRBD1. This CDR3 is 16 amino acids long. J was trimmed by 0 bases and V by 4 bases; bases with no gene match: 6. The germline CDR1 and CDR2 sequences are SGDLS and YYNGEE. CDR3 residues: CASSPRDRGSNYGYTF. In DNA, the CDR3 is TGTGCCAGCAGCCCAAGGGACAGGGGCTCTAACTATGGCTACACCTTC.

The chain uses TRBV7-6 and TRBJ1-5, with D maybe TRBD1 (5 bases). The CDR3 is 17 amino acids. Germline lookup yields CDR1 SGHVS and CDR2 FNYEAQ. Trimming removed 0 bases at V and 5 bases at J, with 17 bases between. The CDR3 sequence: CASSLADYRGGDQPQHF. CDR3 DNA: TGTGCCAGCAGCTTAGCGGACTATCGGGGGGGTGATCAGCCCCAGCATTTT.

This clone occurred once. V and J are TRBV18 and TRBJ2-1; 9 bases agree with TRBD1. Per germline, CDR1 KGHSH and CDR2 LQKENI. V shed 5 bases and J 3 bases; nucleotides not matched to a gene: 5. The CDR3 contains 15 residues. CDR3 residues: CASSSDRGNYNEQFF. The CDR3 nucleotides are TGTGCCAGCTCATCTGACAGGGGGAACTACAATGAGCAGTTCTTC.

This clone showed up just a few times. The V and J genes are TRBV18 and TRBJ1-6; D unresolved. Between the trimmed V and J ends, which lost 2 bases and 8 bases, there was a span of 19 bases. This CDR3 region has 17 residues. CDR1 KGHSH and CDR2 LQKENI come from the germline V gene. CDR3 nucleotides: TGTGCCAGCTCACCAAATTCGCCGGGGAGCCAAGATTCACCCCTCCACTTT. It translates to CASSPNSPGSQDSPLHF.

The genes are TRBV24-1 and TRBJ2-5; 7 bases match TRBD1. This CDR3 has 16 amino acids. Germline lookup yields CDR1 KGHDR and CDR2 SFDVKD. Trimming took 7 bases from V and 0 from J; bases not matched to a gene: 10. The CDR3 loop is CATREMRQGHQETQYF. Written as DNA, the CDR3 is TGTGCCACCAGAGAGATGAGACAGGGCCACCAAGAGACCCAGTACTTC.

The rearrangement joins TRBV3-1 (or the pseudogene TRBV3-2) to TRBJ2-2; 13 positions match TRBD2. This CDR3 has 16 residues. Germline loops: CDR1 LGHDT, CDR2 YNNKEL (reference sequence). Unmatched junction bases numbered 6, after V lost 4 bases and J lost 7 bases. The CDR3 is CASSRLAGGRGGELFF. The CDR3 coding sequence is TGTGCCAGCAGCCGACTAGCGGGAGGAAGGGGCGGGGAGCTGTTTTTT.

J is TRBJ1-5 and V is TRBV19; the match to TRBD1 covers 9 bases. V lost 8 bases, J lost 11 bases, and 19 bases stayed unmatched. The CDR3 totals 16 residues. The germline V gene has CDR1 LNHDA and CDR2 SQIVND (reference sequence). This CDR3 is CASSISPGQGDLAQHF. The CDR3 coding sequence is TGTGCCAGTTCTATAAGTCCGGGACAGGGAGATCTAGCCCAGCATTTT. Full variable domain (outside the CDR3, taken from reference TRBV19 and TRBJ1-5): DGGITQSPKYLFRKEGQNVTLSCEQNLNHDAMYWYRQDPGQGLRLIYYSQIVNDFQKGDIAEGYSVSREKKESFPLTVTSAQKNPTAFYLCASSISPGQGDLAQHFGDGTRLSIL.

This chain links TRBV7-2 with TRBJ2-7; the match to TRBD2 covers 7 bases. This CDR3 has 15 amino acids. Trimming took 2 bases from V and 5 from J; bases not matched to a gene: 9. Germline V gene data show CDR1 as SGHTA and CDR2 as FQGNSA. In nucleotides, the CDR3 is TGTGCCAGCAGCTTATCCTACGGGAGGCCCCACGAGCAGTACTTC. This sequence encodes CASSLSYGRPHEQYF.

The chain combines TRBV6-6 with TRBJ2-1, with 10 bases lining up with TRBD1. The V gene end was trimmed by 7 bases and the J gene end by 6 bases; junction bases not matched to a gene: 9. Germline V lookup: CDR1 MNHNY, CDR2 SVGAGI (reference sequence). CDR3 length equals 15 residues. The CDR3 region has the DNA TGTGCCAGCACCTCCGACAGGGGGCCCCGCAATGAGCAGTTCTTC. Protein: CASTSDRGPRNEQFF.

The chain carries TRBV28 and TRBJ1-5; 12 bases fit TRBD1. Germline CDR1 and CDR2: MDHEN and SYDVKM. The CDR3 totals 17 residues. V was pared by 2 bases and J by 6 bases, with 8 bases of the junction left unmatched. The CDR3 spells CASSLQPGQGASQPQHF. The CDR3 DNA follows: TGTGCCAGCAGTTTACAACCGGGACAGGGGGCAAGTCAGCCCCAGCATTTT.

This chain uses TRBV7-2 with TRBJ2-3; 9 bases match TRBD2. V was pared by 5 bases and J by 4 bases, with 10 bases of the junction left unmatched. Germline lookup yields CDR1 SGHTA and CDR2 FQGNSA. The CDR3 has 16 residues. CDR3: CASSLRREGVADTQYF. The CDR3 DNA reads TGTGCCAGCAGCCTCCGGCGGGAGGGAGTCGCAGATACGCAGTATTTT.

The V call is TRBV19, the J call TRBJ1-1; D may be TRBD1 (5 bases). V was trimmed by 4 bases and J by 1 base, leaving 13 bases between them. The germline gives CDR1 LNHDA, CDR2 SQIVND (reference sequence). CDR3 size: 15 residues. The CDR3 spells CASSSRGRRNTEAFF. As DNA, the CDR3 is TGTGCCAGTAGTAGTAGGGGTCGGAGGAACACTGAAGCTTTCTTT.

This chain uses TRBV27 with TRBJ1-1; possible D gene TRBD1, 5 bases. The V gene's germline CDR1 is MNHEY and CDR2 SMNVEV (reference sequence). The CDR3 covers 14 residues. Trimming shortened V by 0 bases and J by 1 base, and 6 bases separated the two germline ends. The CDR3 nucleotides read TGTGCCAGCAGTTTATCCGGGGGGAACACTGAAGCTTTCTTT. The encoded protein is CASSLSGGNTEAFF.

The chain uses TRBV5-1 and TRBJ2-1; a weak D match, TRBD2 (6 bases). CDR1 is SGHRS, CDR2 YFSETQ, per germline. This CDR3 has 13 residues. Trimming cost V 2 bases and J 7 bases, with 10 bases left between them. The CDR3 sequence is CASSFGAGNEQFF. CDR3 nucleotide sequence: TGCGCCAGCAGCTTTGGGGCGGGGAATGAGCAGTTCTTC.

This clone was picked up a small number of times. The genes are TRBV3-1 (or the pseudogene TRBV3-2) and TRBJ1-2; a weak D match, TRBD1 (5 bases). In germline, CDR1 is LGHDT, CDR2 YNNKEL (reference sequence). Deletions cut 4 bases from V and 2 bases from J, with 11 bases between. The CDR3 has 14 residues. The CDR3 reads CASSRGTMNYGYTF. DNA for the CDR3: TGTGCCAGCAGCCGAGGGACTATGAACTATGGCTACACCTTC.

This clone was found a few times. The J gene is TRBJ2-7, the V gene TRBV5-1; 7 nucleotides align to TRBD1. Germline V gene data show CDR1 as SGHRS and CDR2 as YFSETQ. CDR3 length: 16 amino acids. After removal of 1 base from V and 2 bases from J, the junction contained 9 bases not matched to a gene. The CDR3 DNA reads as TGCGCCAGCAGCTTGACCCCTGGGACAGACGCCTACGAGCAGTACTTC. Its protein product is CASSLTPGTDAYEQYF.

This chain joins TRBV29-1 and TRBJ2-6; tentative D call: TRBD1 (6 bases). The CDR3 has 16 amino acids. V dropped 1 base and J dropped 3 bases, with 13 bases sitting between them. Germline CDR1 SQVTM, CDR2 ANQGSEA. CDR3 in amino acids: CSVEGQVLGGANVLTF. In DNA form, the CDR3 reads TGCAGCGTTGAAGGACAGGTACTGGGTGGGGCCAACGTCCTGACTTTC.

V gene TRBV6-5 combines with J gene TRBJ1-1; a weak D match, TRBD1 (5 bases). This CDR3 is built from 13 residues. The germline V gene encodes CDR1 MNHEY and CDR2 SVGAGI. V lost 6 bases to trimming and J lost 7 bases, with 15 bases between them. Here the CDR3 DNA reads TGTGCCAGCAGAAATCAGGGATGGAGTGAAGCTTTCTTT. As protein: CASRNQGWSEAFF.

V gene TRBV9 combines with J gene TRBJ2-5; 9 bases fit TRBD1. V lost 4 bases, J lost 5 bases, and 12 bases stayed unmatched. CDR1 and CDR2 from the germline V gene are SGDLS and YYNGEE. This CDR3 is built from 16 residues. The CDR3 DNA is TGTGCCAGCAGCCCACCAACAGGGGGCTTTCGGGAGACCCAGTACTTC. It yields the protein CASSPPTGGFRETQYF.

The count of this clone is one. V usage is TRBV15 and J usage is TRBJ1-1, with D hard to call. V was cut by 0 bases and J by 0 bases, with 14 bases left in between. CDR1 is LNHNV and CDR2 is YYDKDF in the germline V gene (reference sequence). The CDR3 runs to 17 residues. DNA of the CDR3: TGTGCCACCAGCAGAGATCGTGGAGTTAGTATGAACACTGAAGCTTTCTTT. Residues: CATSRDRGVSMNTEAFF.

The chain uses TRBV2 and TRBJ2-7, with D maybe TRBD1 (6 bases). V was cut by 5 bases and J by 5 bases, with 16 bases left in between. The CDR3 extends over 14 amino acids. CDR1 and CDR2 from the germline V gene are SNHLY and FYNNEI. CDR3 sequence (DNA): TGTGCCAGCAGTTCTCTGGACAGTGGCGACGAGCAGTACTTC. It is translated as CASSSLDSGDEQYF.

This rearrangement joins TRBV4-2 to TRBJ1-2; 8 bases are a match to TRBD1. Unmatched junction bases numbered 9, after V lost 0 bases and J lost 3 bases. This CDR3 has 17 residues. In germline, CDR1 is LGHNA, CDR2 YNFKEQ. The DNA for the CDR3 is TGTGCCAGCAGCCAAGATCTTAGGACAGGGACGTACTATGGCTACACCTTC. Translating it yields CASSQDLRTGTYYGYTF.